This passage covers 7 T cell receptor beta chains from one sample sequenced in a study of cytomegalovirus exposure and HLA in healthy donors. The study ran its PCR with 60 Vbeta and 13 Jbeta primers. Clones were sequenced by immunoSEQ multiplex PCR, and TCRdb holds only the in-frame ones, with some missing. Counted here are 70,000 to 90,000 clones, more than 65% occurring once; the ten biggest clones make up around 10%. Specimen: PBMCs. The receptors originated from a male donor in good health and CMV-seropositive.

This clone was counted a few times. The rearrangement links TRBV11-2 to TRBJ1-1; 7 bases agree with TRBD1. The CDR3 sequence is 14 residues long. J gave up 8 bases and V 5 bases, and 11 bases lay outside the gene matches. The germline V gene encodes CDR1 SGHAT and CDR2 FQNNGV. In nucleotides, the CDR3 is TGTGCCAGCAGCCCCAGACAGGGTTATCGCGAAGCTTTCTTT. This sequence encodes CASSPRQGYREAFF.

This clone has just a few counts. In DNA, the CDR3 is TGTGCCAGCAGTTACTCCTCCCGGGGCGAGCAGTACTTC. Its translation is CASSYSSRGEQYF. The rearrangement uses TRBV28 and TRBJ2-7, with D possibly being TRBD2 (5 bases). This CDR3 has 13 amino acids. The germline V gene encodes CDR1 MDHEN and CDR2 SYDVKM. V was cut by 4 bases and J by 6 bases, with 13 bases left in between.

The chain carries TRBV2 and TRBJ1-1, with D maybe TRBD1 (5 bases). Germline lookup yields CDR1 SNHLY and CDR2 FYNNEI. The CDR3 totals 13 residues. Trimming stripped 6 bases from V and 8 bases from J, with 16 bases between. CDR3 DNA: TGTGCCAGCAGAAAAGAAGGGGTCGGCGAAGCTTTCTTT. Amino acid sequence: CASRKEGVGEAFF.

The chain uses TRBV21-1 and TRBJ2-7; the table calls TRBD2, which could not be checked here. TRBV21-1 is a recognized pseudogene. CDR3 size: 16 residues. The DNA for the CDR3 is TGTGCCAGCAGAGGGAGTCGGGGGGTATTCTCCTACGAGCAGTACTTC. Its translation is CASRGSRGVFSYEQYF.

The chain is built from TRBV6-6 and TRBJ1-6, with D maybe TRBD1 (5 bases). V was cut by 5 bases and J by 7 bases, with 9 bases left in between. This CDR3 is built from 13 residues. Germline values: CDR1 MNHNY, CDR2 SVGAGI (reference sequence). The chain's CDR3 is CASSGAGNSPLHF. DNA of the CDR3: TGTGCCAGCAGTGGGGCGGGGAATTCACCCCTCCACTTT.

This clone was seen once. The V and J genes are TRBV27 and TRBJ2-1, with TRBD2 identical over 7 bases. V shed 3 bases, J shed 3 bases, and the junction held 5 bases outside the gene matches. From germline, CDR1 is MNHEY and CDR2 SMNVEV (reference sequence). The CDR3 spans 15 residues. CDR3 DNA sequence: TGTGCCAGCAGTTTGGCGGGGGAGATCTACAATGAGCAGTTCTTC. Protein: CASSLAGEIYNEQFF.

As to this clone: The same CDR3 can be traced to other DNA sequences in this sample. The chain carries TRBV6-5 and TRBJ2-7; 8 bases are shared with TRBD1. Trimming cost V 5 bases and J 3 bases; bases outside gene matches: 0. Germline V lookup: CDR1 MNHEY, CDR2 SVGAGI. This CDR3 is built from 12 residues. CDR3 loop: CASSGQGYEQYF. The CDR3 bases are TGTGCCAGCAGTGGACAGGGCTACGAGCAGTACTTC.